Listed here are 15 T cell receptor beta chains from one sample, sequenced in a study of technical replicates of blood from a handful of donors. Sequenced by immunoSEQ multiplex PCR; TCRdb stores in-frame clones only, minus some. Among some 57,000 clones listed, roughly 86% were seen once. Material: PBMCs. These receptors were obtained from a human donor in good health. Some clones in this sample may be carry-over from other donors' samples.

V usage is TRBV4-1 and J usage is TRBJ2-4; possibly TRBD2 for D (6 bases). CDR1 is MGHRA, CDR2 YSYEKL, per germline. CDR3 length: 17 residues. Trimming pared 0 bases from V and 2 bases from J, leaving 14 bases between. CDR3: CASSQEWGERSKNIQYF. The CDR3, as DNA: TGCGCCAGCAGCCAAGAGTGGGGGGAGAGGTCCAAAAACATTCAGTACTTC.

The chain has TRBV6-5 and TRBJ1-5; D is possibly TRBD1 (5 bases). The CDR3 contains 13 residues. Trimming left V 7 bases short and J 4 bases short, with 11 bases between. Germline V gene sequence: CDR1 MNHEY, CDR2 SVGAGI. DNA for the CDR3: TGTGCCAGCAACCCCGGGGGTAATCAGCCCCAGCATTTT. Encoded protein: CASNPGGNQPQHF.

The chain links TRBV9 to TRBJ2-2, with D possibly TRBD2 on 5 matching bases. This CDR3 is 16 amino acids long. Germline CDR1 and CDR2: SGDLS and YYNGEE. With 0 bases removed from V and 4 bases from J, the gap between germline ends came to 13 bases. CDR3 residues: CASSVGGSESTGELFF. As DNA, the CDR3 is TGTGCCAGCAGCGTAGGGGGTAGCGAGAGCACCGGGGAGCTGTTTTTT.

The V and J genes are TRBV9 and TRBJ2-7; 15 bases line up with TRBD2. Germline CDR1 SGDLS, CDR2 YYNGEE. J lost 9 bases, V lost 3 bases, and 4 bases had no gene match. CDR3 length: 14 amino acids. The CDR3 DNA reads TGTGCCAGCAGCGGAGGACTAGCGGGAGGGCGGCAGTACTTC. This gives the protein CASSGGLAGGRQYF.

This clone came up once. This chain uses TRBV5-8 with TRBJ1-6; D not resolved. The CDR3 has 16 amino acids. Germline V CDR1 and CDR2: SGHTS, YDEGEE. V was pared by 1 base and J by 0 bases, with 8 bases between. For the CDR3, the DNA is TGTGCCAGCAGCTTGCTTCTAAGCTCCTATAATTCACCCCTCCACTTT. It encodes CASSLLLSSYNSPLHF.

The CDR3 region has the DNA TGTGCCAGCAGTCCTACAGGGGCTAATGAAAAACTGTTTTTT. Translated: CASSPTGANEKLFF. This sequence joins TRBV6-5 and TRBJ1-4; 7 nucleotides align to TRBD1. Germline CDR1 MNHEY, CDR2 SVGAGI. Trimming took 5 bases from V and 3 from J; bases not matched to a gene: 3. The CDR3 extends over 14 amino acids.

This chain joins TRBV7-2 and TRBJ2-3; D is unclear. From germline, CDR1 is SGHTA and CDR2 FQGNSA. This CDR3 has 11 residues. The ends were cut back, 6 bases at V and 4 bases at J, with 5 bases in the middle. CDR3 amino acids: CASRRSDTQYF. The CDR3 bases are TGTGCCAGCAGGAGGTCAGATACGCAGTATTTT.

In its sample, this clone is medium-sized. CDR3 sequence: CASSLQGDYEQYF. CDR3 coding DNA: TGTGCCAGCAGTCTACAGGGGGACTACGAGCAGTACTTC. The chain employs TRBV7-9 and TRBJ2-7, with TRBD1 identical over 8 bases. The V gene's germline CDR1 is SEHNR and CDR2 FQNEAQ (reference sequence). Trimming at V came to 6 bases and at J to 3 bases, leaving 4 bases not matched to a gene. The CDR3 sequence is 13 residues long.

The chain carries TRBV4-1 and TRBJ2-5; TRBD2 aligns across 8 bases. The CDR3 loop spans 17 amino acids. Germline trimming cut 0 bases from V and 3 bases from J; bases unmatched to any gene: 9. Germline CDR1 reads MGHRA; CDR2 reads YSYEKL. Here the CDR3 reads CASSQDRIGTRKETQYF. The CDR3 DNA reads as TGCGCCAGCAGCCAAGATCGAATCGGGACTAGGAAAGAGACCCAGTACTTC.

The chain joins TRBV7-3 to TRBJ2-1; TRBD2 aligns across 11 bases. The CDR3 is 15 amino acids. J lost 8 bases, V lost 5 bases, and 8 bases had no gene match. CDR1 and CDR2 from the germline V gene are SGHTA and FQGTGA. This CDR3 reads CASSARLAGWDEQFF. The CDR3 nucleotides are TGTGCCAGCAGCGCTCGACTAGCGGGGTGGGATGAGCAGTTCTTC.

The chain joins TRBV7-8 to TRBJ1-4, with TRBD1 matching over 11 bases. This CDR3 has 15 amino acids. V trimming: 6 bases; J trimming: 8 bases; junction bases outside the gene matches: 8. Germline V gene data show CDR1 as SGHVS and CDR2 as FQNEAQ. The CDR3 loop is CASSRTGGAWEKLFF. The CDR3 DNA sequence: TGTGCCAGCAGTCGGACAGGGGGCGCGTGGGAAAAACTGTTTTTT.

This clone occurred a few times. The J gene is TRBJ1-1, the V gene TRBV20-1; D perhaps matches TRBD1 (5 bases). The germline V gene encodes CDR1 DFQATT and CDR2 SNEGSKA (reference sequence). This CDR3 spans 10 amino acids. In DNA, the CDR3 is TGCAGCCCTCAAGGGCAGGGAGCTTTCTTT. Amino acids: CSPQGQGAFF.

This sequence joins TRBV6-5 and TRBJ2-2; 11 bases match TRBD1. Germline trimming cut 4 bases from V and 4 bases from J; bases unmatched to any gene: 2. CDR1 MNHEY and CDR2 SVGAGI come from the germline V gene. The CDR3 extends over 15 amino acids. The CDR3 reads CASSSDRGPTGELFF. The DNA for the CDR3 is TGTGCCAGCAGTTCGGACAGGGGGCCCACCGGGGAGCTGTTTTTT.

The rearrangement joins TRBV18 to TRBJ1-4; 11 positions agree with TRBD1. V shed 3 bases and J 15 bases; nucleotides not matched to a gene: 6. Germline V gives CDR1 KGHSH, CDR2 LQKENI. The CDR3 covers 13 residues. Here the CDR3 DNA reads TGTGCCAGCTCACCGGACAGGGGGCATTATTTGTTTTTT. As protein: CASSPDRGHYLFF.

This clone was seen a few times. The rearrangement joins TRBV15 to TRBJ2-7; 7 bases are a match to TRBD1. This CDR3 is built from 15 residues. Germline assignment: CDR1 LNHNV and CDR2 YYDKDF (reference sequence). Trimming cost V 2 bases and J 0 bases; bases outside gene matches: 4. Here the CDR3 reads CATSRNRDSSYEQYF. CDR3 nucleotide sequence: TGTGCCACCAGCAGAAACCGGGACAGCTCCTACGAGCAGTACTTC.